One and the same sample provided the 26 T cell receptor beta chains below, sequenced in a study of T cell repertoires in cytomegalovirus infection. Their recognized antigens are unknown. MiXCR, applied by TCRdb to the reads, yields one record per CDR3 protein. Of some 220,000 distinct CDR3 sequences listed, 30% to 45% were seen once; the top ten hold 59%. The starting material was CD8+ T cells from cultured PBMCs, obtained from culture after CMV antigen stimulation. These receptors came from a human donor in good health (CMV status not recorded). Some clones in this sample may be carry-over from other donors' samples.

The chain employs TRBV6-5 and TRBJ1-2, with D perhaps TRBD1 (5 bases). V was shortened by 1 base and J by 3 bases, with 9 bases between the two germline ends. The CDR3 runs to 14 residues. CDR1 is MNHEY and CDR2 is SVGAGI in the germline V gene. CDR3 in amino acids: CASSYLSGYYGYTF. As DNA, the CDR3 is TGTGCCAGCAGTTACTTATCAGGGTACTATGGCTACACCTTC.

This clonotype was seen a handful of times. The V call is TRBV25-1, the J call TRBJ1-5; no clear D gene. The CDR3 has 15 amino acids. The ends were cut back, 1 base at V and 1 base at J, with 8 bases in the middle. Per germline, CDR1 MGHDK and CDR2 SYGVNS. This CDR3 is CASSESRSSNQPQHF. The CDR3 nucleotides read TGTGCCAGCAGTGAATCCCGGAGCAGCAATCAGCCCCAGCATTTT.

J is TRBJ1-1 and V is TRBV12-5; a weak D match, TRBD1 (5 bases). Trimming cost V 8 bases and J 6 bases, with 22 bases left between them. This CDR3 has 15 amino acids. Looked up from germline, CDR1 is LGHNT and CDR2 is FRNRAP. This CDR3 reads CASSYTGLGVAEAFF. The CDR3 bases are TGTGCTAGTAGTTATACGGGCCTGGGGGTCGCTGAAGCTTTCTTT.

This clonotype showed up just a few times. The chain has TRBV7-2 and TRBJ2-2; D is perhaps TRBD2 (5 bases). Germline assignment: CDR1 SGHTA and CDR2 FQGNSA. The CDR3 totals 12 residues. V shed 2 bases and J shed 7 bases, with 5 bases lying between them. CDR3 coding DNA: TGTGCCAGCAGCTTACGGGGCGGGGAGCTGTTTTTT. Protein sequence: CASSLRGGELFF.

The V and J genes are TRBV27 and TRBJ2-7, with 8 bases identical to TRBD2. Losses at the gene ends were 2 bases for V and 5 bases for J; bases not matched to a gene: 2. Germline V gene lookup returns CDR1 MNHEY and CDR2 SMNVEV (reference sequence). The CDR3 runs 13 residues. The CDR3 here is CASSLSGGDEQYF. CDR3 sequence (DNA): TGTGCCAGCAGTTTAAGCGGGGGTGACGAGCAGTACTTC.

This chain links TRBV3-1 with TRBJ1-1; possible D gene TRBD1, 5 bases. The CDR3 spans 14 residues. The V gene's germline CDR1 is LGHDT and CDR2 YNNKEL (reference sequence). The V gene lost 4 bases and the J gene lost 4 bases, with 13 bases spanning the gap. DNA for the CDR3: TGTGCCAGCAGCCGACCGGGACTAGGCACTGAAGCTTTCTTT. This sequence encodes CASSRPGLGTEAFF.

This chain uses TRBV12-3 or TRBV12-4 with TRBJ1-5; TRBD1 aligns across 7 bases. This CDR3 is 16 amino acids long. V lost 3 bases to trimming and J lost 3 bases; unmatched junction nucleotides: 8. CDR3 sequence reads: CASSLQRTGFNQPQHF. CDR3 coding DNA: TGTGCCAGCAGTTTGCAAAGGACAGGATTCAATCAGCCCCAGCATTTT.

The chain has TRBV27 and TRBJ2-3, with 7 bases identical to TRBD1. V dropped 0 bases and J dropped 3; count of bases not matched to a gene: 3. The CDR3 is 15 amino acids. Germline CDR1 MNHEY, CDR2 SMNVEV (reference sequence). The CDR3 protein is CASSLSLTGTDTQYF. The CDR3 DNA sequence: TGTGCCAGCAGTTTATCCCTGACAGGGACAGATACGCAGTATTTT.

The chain uses TRBV27 and TRBJ2-5; perhaps TRBD1 as D (6 bases). CDR3 length: 13 residues. V lost 2 bases and J lost 2, with 6 bases in between. Germline CDR1 MNHEY, CDR2 SMNVEV (reference sequence). The CDR3 here is CASSLQGQETQYF. CDR3 nucleotides: TGTGCCAGCAGTTTACAGGGGCAAGAGACCCAGTACTTC.

This clonotype was seen only a few times. This chain connects TRBV6-1 to TRBJ2-1; 9 positions agree with TRBD1. The CDR3 runs to 17 residues. Per germline, CDR1 MNHNS and CDR2 SASEGT. V was clipped by 0 bases and J by 5 bases; unmatched bases: 8. CDR3 residues: CASSEALQGQGNNEQFF. The CDR3 bases are TGTGCCAGCAGTGAAGCGCTTCAGGGACAGGGTAACAATGAGCAGTTCTTC.

The CDR3 reads CASSFRTGYAGELFF. DNA of the CDR3: TGTGCCAGCAGTTTCCGGACAGGGTATGCCGGGGAGCTGTTTTTT. This chain connects TRBV27 to TRBJ2-2, with 8 bases identical to TRBD1. The germline V gene has CDR1 MNHEY and CDR2 SMNVEV (reference sequence). This CDR3 is built from 15 residues. J gave up 6 bases and V 3 bases, and 6 bases lay outside the gene matches.

This clonotype was observed a few times. This chain joins TRBV2 and TRBJ2-1, with D perhaps matching TRBD2 (7 bases). V shed 3 bases and J shed 2 bases, with 11 bases lying between them. This CDR3 contains 15 residues. Per the germline V gene, CDR1 is SNHLY and CDR2 is FYNNEI. CDR3 nucleotides: TGTGCCAGCAGTGAGTTGGGGGGGCCCTACAATGAGCAGTTCTTC. This encodes CASSELGGPYNEQFF.

The table lists this clonotype with a few counts. The chain carries TRBV3-1 and TRBJ2-7, with 8 bases aligning to TRBD1. Germline trimming cut 5 bases from V and 6 bases from J; bases unmatched to any gene: 9. The length of the CDR3 is 14 residues. Germline V gene data show CDR1 as LGHDT and CDR2 as YNNKEL (reference sequence). The CDR3 sequence is CASSFGQGNAEQYF. The DNA of the CDR3 is TGTGCCAGCAGCTTCGGACAGGGAAATGCCGAGCAGTACTTC.

V usage is TRBV12-3 or TRBV12-4 and J usage is TRBJ2-3, with D uncertain. The CDR3 sequence is 13 residues long. Trimming took off 3 bases at V and 3 bases at J, with 7 bases between the two ends. The CDR3 bases are TGTGCCAGCAGTTTGGTCCATACAGATACGCAGTATTTT. Amino acid sequence: CASSLVHTDTQYF.

The chain has TRBV20-1 and TRBJ1-3, with D perhaps matching TRBD1 (5 bases). Trimming shortened V by 5 bases and J by 3 bases, and 14 bases separated the two germline ends. Germline V gene lookup returns CDR1 DFQATT and CDR2 SNEGSKA (reference sequence). This CDR3 spans 14 amino acids. The CDR3 loop reads CSAPPQGGGNTIYF. The CDR3 DNA reads as TGCAGTGCTCCCCCCCAGGGTGGTGGAAACACCATATATTTT.

This clonotype has just a few counts. CDR3 sequence reads: CSADILAGNQETQYF. DNA for the CDR3: TGCAGTGCCGACATACTAGCGGGAAACCAAGAGACCCAGTACTTC. The chain joins TRBV20-1 to TRBJ2-5, with 10 nucleotides matching TRBD2. V shed 6 bases, J shed 0 bases, and the junction held 7 bases outside the gene matches. The CDR3 has 15 residues. Germline values: CDR1 DFQATT, CDR2 SNEGSKA (reference sequence).

This clonotype was found a few times. J is TRBJ1-1 and V is TRBV7-8; 7 bases match TRBD1. The CDR3 is 17 amino acids. V shed 5 bases and J 0 bases; nucleotides not matched to a gene: 12. From germline, CDR1 is SGHVS and CDR2 FQNEAQ. The CDR3 loop reads CASSPRAGTAMNTEAFF. For the CDR3, the DNA is TGTGCCAGCAGCCCCCGGGCCGGGACAGCTATGAACACTGAAGCTTTCTTT.

In DNA, the CDR3 is TGTGCCAGCAGTTATTCGTTTTGGGGGGGGGCTACCTACGAGCAGTACTTC. This translates into CASSYSFWGGATYEQYF. The chain links TRBV6-9 to TRBJ2-7; D is perhaps TRBD2 (7 bases). This CDR3 has 17 amino acids. V gave up 0 bases and J gave up 2 bases, with 17 bases separating them. Looked up from germline, CDR1 is MNHGY and CDR2 is SVAAGI.

V usage is TRBV7-9 and J usage is TRBJ1-5; D may be TRBD1 (6 bases). Germline V gene data show CDR1 as SEHNR and CDR2 as FQNEAQ (reference sequence). Trimming cost V 2 bases and J 4 bases, with 12 bases left between them. The CDR3 is 15 residues long. The CDR3 is CASSLSVGGNQPQHF. CDR3 coding DNA: TGTGCCAGCAGCTTATCCGTAGGGGGGAATCAGCCCCAGCATTTT.

This clonotype was observed many times. This rearrangement joins TRBV7-8 to TRBJ2-1, with 7 positions matching TRBD2. This CDR3 is 13 amino acids long. V shed 10 bases, J shed 8 bases, and the junction held 11 bases outside the gene matches. Germline lookup yields CDR1 SGHVS and CDR2 FQNEAQ. The CDR3 DNA sequence: TGTGCCACATCTGGCGGGAGTAGGGATGAGCAGTTCTTC. Its protein product is CATSGGSRDEQFF.

The chain recombines TRBV28 with TRBJ1-1; D possibly corresponds to TRBD1 (5 bases). Looked up from germline, CDR1 is MDHEN and CDR2 is SYDVKM. Trimming stripped 5 bases from V and 0 bases from J, with 10 bases between. CDR3 size: 14 residues. CDR3 nucleotides: TGTGCCAGCAGTGTAGGGGACTTGAACACTGAAGCTTTCTTT. This codes for CASSVGDLNTEAFF.

The rearrangement links TRBV12-3 or TRBV12-4 to TRBJ2-3, with TRBD2 matching 7 bases. V was pared by 3 bases and J by 0 bases, with 9 bases of the junction left unmatched. This CDR3 contains 17 residues. The CDR3 DNA reads as TGTGCCAGCAGTTTCTCTGGGCGGGAGCCTAGCACAGATACGCAGTATTTT. This sequence encodes CASSFSGREPSTDTQYF.

This clonotype was detected only a few times. The rearrangement joins TRBV27 to TRBJ2-5; no definite D call. Between the trimmed V and J ends, which lost 5 bases and 4 bases, there was a span of 5 bases. The CDR3 has 11 amino acids. Germline lookup yields CDR1 MNHEY and CDR2 SMNVEV (reference sequence). For the CDR3, the DNA is TGTGCCAGCAGTAATACAGAGACCCAGTACTTC. Its protein is CASSNTETQYF.

This clonotype was observed a handful of times. CDR3: CASSWTPTPNTGELFF. CDR3 in DNA: TGTGCCAGCAGTTGGACTCCTACTCCGAACACCGGGGAGCTGTTTTTT. The rearrangement uses TRBV12-3 or TRBV12-4 and TRBJ2-2, with TRBD2 as a possible D gene (5 bases). Trimming stripped 4 bases from V and 0 bases from J, with 12 bases between. This CDR3 contains 16 residues.

This chain links TRBV12-3 or TRBV12-4 with TRBJ1-5, with D unclear. Trimming cost V 0 bases and J 1 base, with 13 bases left between them. This CDR3 has 17 amino acids. DNA of the CDR3: TGTGCCAGCAGTTTAGCGGACCCCCTCCCGAGCAATCAGCCCCAGCATTTT. Its protein product is CASSLADPLPSNQPQHF.

This clonotype was counted many times. The V call is TRBV7-3, the J call TRBJ2-1; 7 bases line up with TRBD2. V gave up 4 bases and J gave up 8 bases; unmatched junction bases: 11. CDR3 length equals 15 residues. The germline CDR1 and CDR2 sequences are SGHTA and FQGTGA. This CDR3 is CASSSVGGLRDEQFF. In DNA form, the CDR3 reads TGTGCCAGCAGCTCGGTCGGGGGGTTACGGGATGAGCAGTTCTTC.